This TCR beta chain derives from a study of shared clonotypes between healthy human individuals. Naive CD8 cells comprised CD45RO-negative, CCR7-positively selected cells, excluding terminally differentiated effector memory CD45RA+ cells. All the donors were Caucasian adults who lived in Nashville, Tennessee. Whole-study results and caveats: Several donors held 4.5% to 5% of naive CD4 clonotypes in common.

Replicate PCRs from sorted subsets contained 200 ng DNA, which is some 30,000 T cell genomes. Clones were sequenced by immunoSEQ multiplex PCR, and TCRdb holds only the in-frame ones, with some missing. This sample has around 600,000 clones; about 95% occur once, and the top ten carry over 0.09%. Germline V gene lookup returns CDR1 SGDLS and CDR2 YYNGEE. The CDR3 loop spans 13 amino acids. Deletions cut 0 bases from V and 4 bases from J, with 8 bases between. On this clone: The target antigen is unknown. The same CDR3 is also encoded by other DNA sequences in this sample.

The receptor comes from a woman in her thirties in good health. V and J are TRBV9 and TRBJ2-7, with D unresolved. The specimen was naive CD8+ T cells sorted from blood. The CDR3 here is CASSVGGPYEQYF. The CDR3 bases are TGTGCCAGCAGCGTAGGTGGGCCGTACGAGCAGTACTTC.